The 7 T cell receptor beta chains below all came from one sample that was sequenced in a study of T cells expressing NK-cell markers. From its re-call of the 5' RACE reads, TCRdb lists each CDR3 protein once, without DNA. The record lists roughly 280,000 distinct CDR3 sequences, of which the ten most abundant hold 0.39%. Sequences were obtained from blood T cells: a sorted CD56 or NKG2C T cell subset, CD4+ or CD8+ T cells, or bulk PBMC T cells (not recorded which). These receptors all stem from a man younger than 30 in good health.

V usage is TRBV19 and J usage is TRBJ1-5. The germline CDR1 and CDR2 sequences are LNHDA and SQIVND (reference sequence). The CDR3 extends over 17 amino acids. CDR3 sequence: CASSIDHYPRSNQPQHF.

The chain combines TRBV5-1 with TRBJ2-1. The CDR3 runs to 13 residues. Germline-derived CDR1 and CDR2 are SGHRS and YFSETQ. The CDR3 spells CASSSEVYNEQFF.

The chain recombines TRBV7-2 with TRBJ1-1; the D call of TRBD1 rests on TCRdb alone, since no DNA is present to check it. This CDR3 contains 15 residues. The germline V gene encodes CDR1 SGHTA and CDR2 FQGNSA. CDR3 sequence reads: CASSPRRTANTEAFF.

J is TRBJ2-6 and V is TRBV5-1. Germline V gene lookup returns CDR1 SGHRS and CDR2 YFSETQ. This CDR3 is 15 amino acids long. This CDR3 is CASSLEVSGANVLTF. The full variable domain, with the rest looked up from reference TRBV5-1 and TRBJ2-6, is KAGVTQTPRYLIKTRGQQVTLSCSPISGHRSVSWYQQTPGQGLQFLFEYFSETQRNKGNFPGRFSGRQFSNSRSEMNVSTLELGDSALYLCASSLEVSGANVLTFGAGSRLTVL.

This chain uses TRBV10-3 with TRBJ1-5. Per germline, CDR1 ENHRY and CDR2 SYGVKD. The CDR3 consists of 15 residues. The CDR3 loop reads CAIRADRLSNQPQHF.

The chain has TRBV29-1 and TRBJ2-3; as DNA is missing, the TRBD1 call by TCRdb cannot be tested. Germline CDR1 SQVTM, CDR2 ANQGSEA. This CDR3 has 13 amino acids. The CDR3 spells CSVEGRITDTQYF.

The chain employs TRBV5-1 and TRBJ2-1; TCRdb calls TRBD1, which cannot be checked without DNA. Germline V gene lookup returns CDR1 SGHRS and CDR2 YFSETQ. The CDR3 runs 13 residues. CDR3 loop: CASRRQGTGEQFF.